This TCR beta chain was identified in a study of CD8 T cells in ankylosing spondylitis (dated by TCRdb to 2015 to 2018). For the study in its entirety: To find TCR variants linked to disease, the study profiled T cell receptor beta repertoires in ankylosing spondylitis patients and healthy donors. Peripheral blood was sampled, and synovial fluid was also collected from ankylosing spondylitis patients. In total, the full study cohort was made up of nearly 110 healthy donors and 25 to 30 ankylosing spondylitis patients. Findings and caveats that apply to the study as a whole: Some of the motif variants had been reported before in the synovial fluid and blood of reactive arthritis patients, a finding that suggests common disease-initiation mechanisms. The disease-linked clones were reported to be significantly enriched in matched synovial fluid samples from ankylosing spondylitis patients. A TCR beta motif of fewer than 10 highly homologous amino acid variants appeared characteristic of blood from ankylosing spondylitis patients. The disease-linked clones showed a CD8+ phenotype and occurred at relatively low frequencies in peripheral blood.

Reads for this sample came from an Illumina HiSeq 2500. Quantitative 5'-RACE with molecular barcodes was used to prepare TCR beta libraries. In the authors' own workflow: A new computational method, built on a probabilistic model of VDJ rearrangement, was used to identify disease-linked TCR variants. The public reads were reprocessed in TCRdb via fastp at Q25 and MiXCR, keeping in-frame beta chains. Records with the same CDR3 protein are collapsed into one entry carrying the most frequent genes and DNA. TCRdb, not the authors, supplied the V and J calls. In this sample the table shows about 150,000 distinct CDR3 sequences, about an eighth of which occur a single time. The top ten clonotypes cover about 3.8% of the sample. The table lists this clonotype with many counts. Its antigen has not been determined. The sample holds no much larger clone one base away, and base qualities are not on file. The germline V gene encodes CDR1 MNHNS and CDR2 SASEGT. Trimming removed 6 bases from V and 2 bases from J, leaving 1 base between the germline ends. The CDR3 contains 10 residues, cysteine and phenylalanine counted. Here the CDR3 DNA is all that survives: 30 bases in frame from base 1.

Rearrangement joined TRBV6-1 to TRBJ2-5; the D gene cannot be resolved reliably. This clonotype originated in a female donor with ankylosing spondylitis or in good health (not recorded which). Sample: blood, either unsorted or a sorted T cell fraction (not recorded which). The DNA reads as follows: TGTGCCAGCAGACAAGAGACCCAGTACTTC. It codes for CASRQETQYF.